One sample yielded the 31 T cell receptor beta chains listed below, sequenced in a study of T-cell reconstitution after alpha-beta-depleted transplantation in children. Preparation of the TCRbeta library was carried out with unique molecular identifiers. From the PCR reads, TCRdb called clonotypes with MiXCR, one entry per CDR3 protein. Of around 180,000 distinct CDR3 sequences in the sample, roughly 10% were seen once. Sequenced material: PBMCs, taken before TCRalphabeta/CD19-depleted stem cell transplant. Source of these receptors: a boy between 2 and 10 years old with acute myeloid leukemia, due to receive a stem cell transplant.

This clonotype was observed many times. The chain is built from TRBV5-1 and TRBJ2-1, with D uncertain. This CDR3 has 14 residues. V was trimmed by 0 bases and J by 7 bases, leaving 11 bases between them. The germline V gene encodes CDR1 SGHRS and CDR2 YFSETQ. The CDR3 loop is CASSLEGPVNEQFF. The DNA of the CDR3 is TGCGCCAGCAGCTTGGAGGGTCCGGTGAATGAGCAGTTCTTC.

This clonotype came up many times. The rearrangement links TRBV10-3 to TRBJ1-5, with D possibly TRBD1 on 6 matching bases. Germline V CDR1 and CDR2: ENHRY, SYGVKD. This CDR3 region has 13 residues. Trimming removed 7 bases at V and 1 base at J, with 8 bases between. CDR3 residues: CAIKDSSNQPQHF. The CDR3 region has the DNA TGTGCCATCAAGGACAGCAGCAATCAGCCCCAGCATTTT.

This clonotype was counted many times. The chain joins TRBV5-1 to TRBJ2-7; 12 bases agree with TRBD1. The CDR3 runs to 15 residues. In germline, CDR1 is SGHRS, CDR2 YFSETQ. Unmatched junction bases numbered 5, after V lost 1 base and J lost 6 bases. The CDR3 reads CASSLFGTGGVEQYF. In DNA, the CDR3 is TGCGCCAGCAGCTTGTTTGGGACAGGGGGCGTCGAGCAGTACTTC.

This clonotype was observed at least ten times. This rearrangement joins TRBV3-1 to TRBJ1-1; D remains ambiguous. The CDR3 is made up of 15 amino acids. V gave up 1 base and J gave up 6 bases, with 15 bases separating them. CDR1 LGHDT and CDR2 YNNKEL come from the germline V gene (reference sequence). CDR3 sequence reads: CASSQVGPSLSEAFF. The DNA for the CDR3 is TGTGCCAGCAGCCAAGTTGGACCCTCTCTGTCTGAAGCTTTCTTT.

The gene calls are TRBV4-1 and TRBJ1-5, with 9 bases matching TRBD1. This CDR3 contains 15 residues. The V gene's germline CDR1 is MGHRA and CDR2 YSYEKL. The J segment lost 4 bases and the V segment lost 3 bases, leaving 4 bases of the junction unmatched. The CDR3 DNA reads as TGCGCCAGCAGCCAGTTGACAGGGGGAAATCAGCCCCAGCATTTT. Its protein product is CASSQLTGGNQPQHF.

This clonotype was seen many times. The genes are TRBV7-8 and TRBJ2-7; 8 bases are shared with TRBD1. Germline CDR1 SGHVS, CDR2 FQNEAQ. The CDR3 covers 13 residues. The ends lost 5 bases at V and 3 bases at J; junction bases unmatched: 3. The CDR3 loop is CASSIGQGYEQYF. The CDR3 bases are TGTGCCAGCAGCATCGGACAGGGCTACGAGCAGTACTTC.

As to this clonotype: This may arise from a read error, as a much more abundant clone is one base away. Here the CDR3 omits its conserved ending phenylalanine or tryptophan, so a read error is the likely source. The chain employs TRBV20-1 and TRBJ1-5; D remains unclear. Germline CDR1 reads DFQATT; CDR2 reads SNEGSKA (reference sequence). The CDR3 consists of 14 residues. The V end was cut by 0 bases, the J end by 5 bases, with 11 bases between. The CDR3 protein is CSARDQGLDQPQHS. DNA of the CDR3: TGCAGTGCTAGAGATCAAGGGCTTGATCAGCCCCAGCATTCT.

V usage is TRBV29-1 and J usage is TRBJ1-3, with D perhaps matching TRBD1 (5 bases). The CDR3 contains 12 residues. Germline V gives CDR1 SQVTM, CDR2 ANQGSEA. The CDR3 sequence: CSVGDSGNTIYF. In DNA form, the CDR3 reads TGCAGTGTAGGGGACTCTGGAAACACCATATATTTT. The whole variable domain, remainder taken from reference TRBV29-1 and TRBJ1-3, is SAVISQKPSRDICQRGTSLTIQCQVDSQVTMMFWYRQQPGQSLTLIATANQGSEATYESGFVIDKFPISRPNLTFSTLTVSNMSPEDSSIYLCSVGDSGNTIYFGEGSWLTVV.

This clonotype was detected ten times or more. The chain has TRBV12-3 or TRBV12-4 and TRBJ2-2; 14 bases map to TRBD2. Losses at the gene ends were 7 bases for V and 6 bases for J; bases not matched to a gene: 7. CDR3 length: 16 residues. CDR3 DNA: TGTGCCAGCAACTCCGGGACTAGCGGGGGTCCCGGGGAGCTGTTTTTT. Its protein product is CASNSGTSGGPGELFF.

This clonotype was observed many times. V usage is TRBV7-9 and J usage is TRBJ2-7; D is unresolved. Per germline, CDR1 SEHNR and CDR2 FQNEAQ (reference sequence). Trimming removed 0 bases at V and 2 bases at J, with 5 bases between. CDR3 length: 13 residues. The CDR3 loop reads CASSLATPYEQYF. In nucleotides, the CDR3 is TGTGCCAGCAGCTTAGCAACCCCCTACGAGCAGTACTTC. Based on the CDR3 plus reference TRBV7-9 and TRBJ2-7, the full variable domain is DTGVSQNPRHKITKRGQNVTFRCDPISEHNRLYWYRQTLGQGPEFLTYFQNEAQLEKSRLLSDRFSAERPKGSFSTLEIQRTEQGDSAMYLCASSLATPYEQYFGPGTRLTVT.

This clonotype was seen repeatedly, ten times or more. The V gene is TRBV19, the J gene TRBJ2-1; 15 nucleotides agree with TRBD2. The CDR3 loop spans 15 amino acids. Germline CDR1 reads LNHDA; CDR2 reads SQIVND (reference sequence). Trimming at V came to 8 bases and at J to 4 bases, leaving 3 bases not matched to a gene. Here the CDR3 reads CASVGLAGGYNEQFF. As DNA, the CDR3 is TGTGCCAGTGTTGGACTAGCGGGAGGGTACAATGAGCAGTTCTTC.

This clonotype appeared many times. The rearrangement uses TRBV7-3 and TRBJ2-6; tentative D call: TRBD1 (5 bases). Trimming cost V 0 bases and J 0 bases, with 9 bases left between them. Germline CDR1 reads SGHTA; CDR2 reads FQGTGA. This CDR3 comprises 17 residues. This chain's CDR3 is CASSLTGASSGANVLTF. The CDR3 DNA reads as TGTGCCAGCAGCTTAACAGGGGCAAGCTCTGGGGCCAACGTCCTGACTTTC.

This clonotype was observed many times. The V gene is TRBV10-3, the J gene TRBJ1-5; possibly TRBD1 for D (6 bases). V gave up 0 bases and J gave up 3 bases, with 9 bases separating them. The CDR3 totals 15 residues. The germline gives CDR1 ENHRY, CDR2 SYGVKD. In DNA, the CDR3 is TGTGCCATCAGTGAGTCAACAGGGTACAATCAGCCCCAGCATTTT. Protein product: CAISESTGYNQPQHF.

A few counts support this clonotype. The rearrangement uses TRBV30 and TRBJ1-1; D gene uncertain. Germline loops: CDR1 GTSNPN, CDR2 SVGIG (reference sequence). V was pared by 2 bases and J by 3 bases, with 4 bases between. The CDR3 is 11 residues long. The CDR3 coding sequence is TGTGCCTGGAGTACGGACACTGAAGCTTTCTTT. Protein product: CAWSTDTEAFF.

This clonotype was counted ten times or more. The chain joins TRBV4-2 to TRBJ2-2; 14 positions match TRBD2. This CDR3 has 20 amino acids. Germline V gene lookup returns CDR1 LGHNA and CDR2 YNFKEQ. The ends lost 0 bases at V and 0 bases at J; junction bases unmatched: 6. As DNA, the CDR3 is TGTGCCAGCAGCCAAGATAGGGGACTAGCGGGGGCCCCGAACACCGGGGAGCTGTTTTTT. Translation gives CASSQDRGLAGAPNTGELFF.

This chain connects TRBV5-4 to TRBJ2-7, with TRBD1 as a possible D gene (6 bases). The CDR3 is 13 residues long. V was pared by 0 bases and J by 7 bases, with 11 bases between. Germline CDR1 and CDR2: SGHNT and YYREEE (reference sequence). For the CDR3, the DNA is TGTGCCAGCAGCTTGGTGGGGGCGAGGGAGCAGTACGTC. Encoded protein: CASSLVGAREQYV.

This clonotype appeared many times. The DNA of the CDR3 is TGTGCCAGCAGGGAAGGGACAGGGGGACACTACGAGCAGTACTTC. Amino acids: CASREGTGGHYEQYF. The rearrangement uses TRBV12-3 or TRBV12-4 and TRBJ2-7, with 11 nucleotides matching TRBD1. Unmatched junction bases numbered 7, after V lost 6 bases and J lost 3 bases. The CDR3 is 15 residues long.

This clonotype was seen only once. The chain uses TRBV7-9 and TRBJ2-3; D possibly uses TRBD1 or TRBD2 (6 bases each). CDR3 length equals 15 residues. The V gene lost 5 bases and the J gene lost 4 bases, with 16 bases spanning the gap. CDR1 SEHNR and CDR2 FQNEAQ come from the germline V gene (reference sequence). CDR3: CASSQWGASADTQYF. CDR3 sequence (DNA): TGTGCCAGCAGCCAATGGGGGGCGAGCGCAGATACGCAGTATTTT. Combining the CDR3 with reference TRBV7-9 and TRBJ2-3 gives the whole variable domain DTGVSQNPRHKITKRGQNVTFRCDPISEHNRLYWYRQTLGQGPEFLTYFQNEAQLEKSRLLSDRFSAERPKGSFSTLEIQRTEQGDSAMYLCASSQWGASADTQYFGPGTRLTVL.

This clonotype was seen ten or more times. V is TRBV6-1 and J is TRBJ1-1; TRBD1 might be the D (5 bases). The germline CDR1 and CDR2 sequences are MNHNS and SASEGT. Trimming removed 1 base from V and 3 bases from J, with 6 bases in between. CDR3 size: 13 residues. Here the CDR3 reads CASSEEGYTEAFF. In nucleotides, the CDR3 is TGTGCCAGCAGTGAAGAGGGGTACACTGAAGCTTTCTTT.

This clonotype has at least ten counts. V usage is TRBV28 and J usage is TRBJ1-2, with TRBD1 matching 11 bases. The CDR3 covers 16 residues. Germline lookup yields CDR1 MDHEN and CDR2 SYDVKM. The junction had 17 bases not matched to a gene; V was cut back by 9 bases and J by 8 bases. The chain's CDR3 is CARPYKDRGLLRGYTF. The CDR3 coding sequence is TGTGCCAGACCTTATAAGGACAGGGGGCTCCTCCGGGGCTACACCTTC.

This clonotype was counted ten times or more. The chain employs TRBV27 and TRBJ2-4; D possibly corresponds to TRBD2 (6 bases). The CDR3 loop spans 13 amino acids. Deletions cut 8 bases from V and 2 bases from J, with 10 bases between. The germline V gene has CDR1 MNHEY and CDR2 SMNVEV (reference sequence). CDR3 sequence: CASGRDSKNIQYF. The CDR3 DNA sequence: TGTGCCAGCGGACGGGACTCCAAAAACATTCAGTACTTC.

This clonotype occurred many times. The rearrangement links TRBV4-1 to TRBJ2-2; D could derive from TRBD1 or TRBD2 (6 bases each). CDR1 and CDR2 (germline): MGHRA, YSYEKL. Trimming took 3 bases from V and 5 from J, leaving 10 bases between them. The length of the CDR3 is 14 residues. The chain's CDR3 is CASSHLGGTGELFF. CDR3 DNA sequence: TGCGCCAGCAGCCACCTAGGGGGGACCGGGGAGCTGTTTTTT.

This clonotype was seen many times. V and J are TRBV29-1 and TRBJ2-1, with D hard to call. This CDR3 is 12 amino acids long. CDR1 and CDR2 from the germline V gene are SQVTM and ANQGSEA. V dropped 2 bases and J dropped 4 bases, with 6 bases sitting between them. CDR3 nucleotides: TGCAGCGTTGAAAGGAAATACAATGAGCAGTTCTTC. It yields the protein CSVERKYNEQFF.

The sample holds many counts of this clonotype. CDR3 in amino acids: CASSPGTGTPSNQPQHF. In nucleotides, the CDR3 is TGTGCCAGCAGCCCTGGGACAGGGACCCCTAGCAATCAGCCCCAGCATTTT. This chain links TRBV7-9 with TRBJ1-5, with TRBD1 matching 9 bases. The CDR3 consists of 17 residues. Unmatched junction bases numbered 8, after V lost 5 bases and J lost 0 bases. The germline CDR1 and CDR2 sequences are SEHNR and FQNEAQ (reference sequence).

This clonotype was observed at least ten times. The rearrangement joins TRBV5-5 to TRBJ1-1; D perhaps matches TRBD1 (5 bases). Per the germline V gene, CDR1 is SGHKS and CDR2 is YYEKEE (reference sequence). V was shortened by 4 bases and J by 2 bases, with 18 bases between the two germline ends. This CDR3 region has 16 residues. CDR3 in amino acids: CASSAWWGVSNTEAFF. The CDR3 DNA is TGTGCCAGCAGCGCGTGGTGGGGGGTCTCAAACACTGAAGCTTTCTTT.

At least ten counts were recorded for this clonotype. This chain joins TRBV27 and TRBJ2-7; possibly TRBD2 for D (6 bases). The CDR3 has 16 amino acids. Germline values: CDR1 MNHEY, CDR2 SMNVEV (reference sequence). V gave up 3 bases and J gave up 6 bases, with 21 bases separating them. Here the CDR3 reads CASSFPGLLTKGEQYF. In DNA, the CDR3 is TGTGCCAGCAGTTTCCCGGGACTCCTCACTAAGGGCGAGCAGTACTTC.

This clonotype has at least ten counts. This chain joins TRBV12-3 or TRBV12-4 and TRBJ2-7; unclear D gene. The V end lost 7 bases, the J end lost 3 bases, and 7 bases lay between the germline ends. The CDR3 spans 11 residues. The CDR3 loop is CASTENYEQYF. CDR3 nucleotide sequence: TGTGCCAGCACGGAGAACTACGAGCAGTACTTC.

This clonotype has at least ten counts. The genes are TRBV3-1 and TRBJ2-2, with 9 bases identical to TRBD2. V was pared by 6 bases and J by 3 bases, with 17 bases of the junction left unmatched. CDR1 and CDR2 from the germline V gene are LGHDT and YNNKEL (reference sequence). The CDR3 is 19 residues long. The CDR3 spells CASRPLRGSGGVDTGELFF. The CDR3 bases are TGTGCCAGCAGACCCCTAAGAGGTAGCGGGGGCGTCGACACCGGGGAGCTGTTTTTT.

This clonotype was seen many times. This chain joins TRBV27 and TRBJ2-1; tentatively, D is TRBD1 or TRBD2 (6 bases each). The CDR3 runs 14 residues. CDR1 is MNHEY, CDR2 SMNVEV, per germline (reference sequence). Trimming left V 3 bases short and J 2 bases short, with 8 bases between. The CDR3 sequence is CASSFGGPYNEQFF. CDR3 coding DNA: TGTGCCAGCAGTTTCGGGGGCCCCTACAATGAGCAGTTCTTC.

Many counts were recorded for this clonotype. The chain couples TRBV20-1 to TRBJ1-1; maybe TRBD1 (5 bases). Germline loops: CDR1 DFQATT, CDR2 SNEGSKA (reference sequence). V was trimmed by 5 bases and J by 1 base, leaving 14 bases between them. CDR3 length equals 14 residues. CDR3 sequence: CSAQQRGANTEAFF. The CDR3 bases are TGCAGTGCTCAACAGAGGGGTGCGAACACTGAAGCTTTCTTT.

This clonotype was seen many times. The rearrangement links TRBV10-2 to TRBJ2-2; 9 bases agree with TRBD1. The CDR3 consists of 14 residues. The germline V gene has CDR1 WSHSY and CDR2 SAAADI. Losses at the gene ends were 9 bases for V and 8 bases for J; bases not matched to a gene: 10. This CDR3 is CASWHRGRVGELFF. The DNA of the CDR3 is TGCGCCAGTTGGCACAGGGGGCGCGTAGGGGAGCTGTTTTTT.